Listed below are T cell receptor beta chains from one sample, sequenced in a study of T cells in Graves' hyperthyroidism and ophthalmopathy. MiXCR, run by TCRdb on the multiplex PCR reads, gives a single entry per CDR3 protein. The data contain fewer than 650,000 distinct CDR3 sequences, 14% to 15% of them singletons. The sample consisted of blood. The receptors stem from a woman aged 35 to 49 with Graves' ophthalmopathy. Both conserved end residues are part of each CDR3. D genes are given only for firm matches. Size values are once, few and many counts, or a class for expanded clones, and some rows have none.

J gene,D gene,V gene,clone size,CDR3 DNA,CDR3 protein
TRBJ2-4,-,TRBV30,-,TGTGCCTGGAGTGTAAACATTTACAACATTCAGTACTTC,CAWSVNIYNIQYF
TRBJ2-2,-,TRBV11-1,few,TGTGCCAGCAGCTCCGCCCCCGGAGGGAAGAACACCGGGGAGCTGTTTTTT,CASSSAPGGKNTGELFF
TRBJ1-2,TRBD1,TRBV28,many,TGTGCCAGCAAGGACAGGGAGAAAGTTGGCTACACCTTC,CASKDREKVGYTF
TRBJ2-7,TRBD2,TRBV6-1,-,TGTGCCAGCAGCCCCGGACTAGCTCACCACGAGCAGTACTTC,CASSPGLAHHEQYF
TRBJ2-6,TRBD1,TRBV28,few,TGTGCCAGCAGTCAAGGACAGGAGGCAGGGGCCAACGTCCTGACTTTC,CASSQGQEAGANVLTF
TRBJ1-1,-,TRBV11-3,-,TGTGCCAGCAGCTGGACACTAAACACTGAAGCTTTCTTT,CASSWTLNTEAFF
TRBJ2-7,-,TRBV27,many,TGTGCCAGCAGTTTATCTCCTCACAGGGTTGACTACGAGCAGTACTTC,CASSLSPHRVDYEQYF
TRBJ2-2,-,TRBV4-3,few,TGCGCCAGCAATTTACTCCCCACCGGGGAGCTGTTTTTT,CASNLLPTGELFF
TRBJ2-2,-,TRBV12-3/TRBV12-4,few,TGTGCCAGCAGTTTTCAGGGCTCCGGGGAGCTGTTTTTT,CASSFQGSGELFF
TRBJ2-2,-,TRBV11-2,many,TGTGCCAGCAGCCGACTACTTGGGGGGGAGCTGTTTTTT,CASSRLLGGELFF
TRBJ2-7,TRBD2,TRBV28,-,TGTGCCAGCAGTTTGTATGGCGGCGGGAGTATTTACGAGCAGTACTTC,CASSLYGGGSIYEQYF
TRBJ2-7,TRBD2,TRBV20-1,many,TGCAGTGCTAGAGACCCTAATAGCGGGAGTACCCACGAGCAGTACTTC,CSARDPNSGSTHEQYF
TRBJ1-1,-,TRBV12-3/TRBV12-4,-,TGTGCCAGCAGCAGAACGGGACTTGCGAACACTGAAGCTTTCTTT,CASSRTGLANTEAFF
TRBJ2-7,TRBD2,TRBV10-1,many,TGCGCCAGCAGTGAGTCAGGACTAGCGGGAGAGTACTTC,CASSESGLAGEYF
TRBJ2-2,TRBD1,TRBV14,-,TGTGCCAGCAGCCAACACAGGGGGTTTGGAGCCGGGGAGCTGTTTTTT,CASSQHRGFGAGELFF
TRBJ1-2,-,TRBV6-5,-,TGTGCCAGCAGTTCCCACCATGGCTCTTCTGCTAACTATGGCTACACCTTC,CASSSHHGSSANYGYTF
TRBJ1-3,-,TRBV13,-,TGTGCCAGCAGCTCCCGGGCATCTGGAAACACCATATATTTT,CASSSRASGNTIYF
TRBJ1-6,-,TRBV6-5,many,TGTGCCAGCAGTTACCGGTTCGGCAGGGGTGATTCACCCCTCCACTTT,CASSYRFGRGDSPLHF
TRBJ2-7,TRBD2,TRBV6-5,many,TGTGCCAGCAGTTACTCCTCGACTAGCGGGAGTCAATACTTC,CASSYSSTSGSQYF
TRBJ1-2,TRBD1,TRBV20-1,many,TGCAGTGCTTATTTAACGTCAGGGGGGCAGGGCTACACCTTC,CSAYLTSGGQGYTF
TRBJ1-4,TRBD1,TRBV18,few,TGTGCCAGCTCACCGGACAGGGATATTGAAAAACTGTTTTTT,CASSPDRDIEKLFF
TRBJ1-2,-,TRBV29-1,many,TGCAGCGTCCAGGCGGCAGGACCCTATGGCTACACCTTC,CSVQAAGPYGYTF
TRBJ2-7,-,TRBV4-2,-,TGTGCCAGCAGCCAAGCTACCGAGCCTCCCTACGAGCAGTACTTC,CASSQATEPPYEQYF
TRBJ2-7,TRBD2,TRBV28,-,TGTGCCAGCAGTTTCAGACTAGCGGGGGGTCCGTCCTTC,CASSFRLAGGPSF
TRBJ2-7,TRBD2,TRBV30,-,TGTGCCTGGAGTGTGGCGGGGGTTAGCTCCTACGAGCAGTACTTC,CAWSVAGVSSYEQYF
TRBJ1-1,TRBD1,TRBV6-2/TRBV6-3,many,TGTGCCAGCAGTAGCGACAGGGAGGCTGAAGCTTTCTTT,CASSSDREAEAFF
TRBJ2-7,TRBD2,TRBV2,many,TGTGCCAGCAACCCGACTAGCGGGAGTTACGAGCAGTACTTC,CASNPTSGSYEQYF
TRBJ2-7,TRBD1,TRBV6-5,-,TGTGCCAGCAGTTACTCCAGACAGGGGGCAAACTACGAGCAGTACTTC,CASSYSRQGANYEQYF
TRBJ2-2,-,TRBV28,few,TGTGCCAGCAGTCCTGCACGAGGGGGGGGCACCGGGGAGCTGTTTTTT,CASSPARGGGTGELFF
TRBJ2-5,-,TRBV29-1,many,TGCAGCGTTGGCTCTGAGGGAGGTTCCCAAGAGACCCAGTACTTC,CSVGSEGGSQETQYF
TRBJ2-7,TRBD2,TRBV20-1,many,TGCAGTGCTAGTCGGGGGGAACCCTACGAGCAGTACTTC,CSASRGEPYEQYF
TRBJ2-5,TRBD2,TRBV24-1,few,TGTGCCACCAGTGACGGACTAGCGGACCCCCAAGAGACCCAGTACTTC,CATSDGLADPQETQYF
TRBJ1-3,-,TRBV6-2/TRBV6-3,-,TGTGCCAGCATCGACCTCCCGGGCGGCAGCTCTGGAAACACCATATATTTT,CASIDLPGGSSGNTIYF
TRBJ2-5,-,TRBV3-1,many,TGTGCCAGCAGCCCCCCGGCAGGGGGGGGAGAGACCCAGTACTTC,CASSPPAGGGETQYF
TRBJ1-2,-,TRBV18,-,TGTGCCAGCTCACCAGGAGGGAAGAACTATGGCTACACCTTC,CASSPGGKNYGYTF
TRBJ2-2,TRBD1,TRBV10-3,-,TGTGCCATCAGTGAGCCGGGACAGGGGTATTCCGGGGAGCTGTTTTTT,CAISEPGQGYSGELFF
TRBJ1-5,TRBD1,TRBV20-1,many,TGCAGTGCTAGAGTCCTATACAGGGGTAATCAGCCCCAGCATTTT,CSARVLYRGNQPQHF
TRBJ2-2,-,TRBV6-1,many,TGTGCCAGCGGGGCTAACACCGGGGAGCTGTTTTTT,CASGANTGELFF
TRBJ2-5,-,TRBV18,-,TGTGCCAGCTCCCCGCGACTGGGGGACCAAGAGACCCAGTACTTC,CASSPRLGDQETQYF
TRBJ2-7,-,TRBV11-2,many,TGTGCCAGCAGCTTAACGGAAGGCGAGCAGTACTTC,CASSLTEGEQYF
TRBJ1-6,-,TRBV19,-,TGTGCCAGTAGATTCACAGGGAGTTCACCCCTCCACTTT,CASRFTGSSPLHF
TRBJ1-2,TRBD1,TRBV6-1,many,TGTGCCAGCAGTGCTACCGGGACAGGGGGCGACTATGGCTACACCTTC,CASSATGTGGDYGYTF
TRBJ1-6,-,TRBV15,-,TGTGCCACCAGCAGATTGGGGAATTCACCCCTCCACTTT,CATSRLGNSPLHF
TRBJ2-2,TRBD2,TRBV20-1,-,TGCAGTGCTACGTCCGCAATGGGGACTAGCGGGAACACCGGGGAGCTGTTTTTT,CSATSAMGTSGNTGELFF
TRBJ2-2,TRBD1,TRBV6-2/TRBV6-3,many,TGTGCCAGCACCGACAGGGTCACCGGGGAGCTGTTTTTT,CASTDRVTGELFF
TRBJ1-2,TRBD1,TRBV7-9,many,TGTGCCAGCAGCTTAACTACCCAGGGGGCTTATGGCTACACCTTC,CASSLTTQGAYGYTF
TRBJ2-5,-,TRBV7-2,-,TGTGCCAGCAGATCCGGGACCGCCGAGACCCAGTACTTC,CASRSGTAETQYF
TRBJ2-5,-,TRBV11-3,many,TGTGCCAGCAGCTTATCCCCATTGTACCAAGAGACCCAGTACTTC,CASSLSPLYQETQYF
TRBJ2-7,-,TRBV5-1,many,TGCGCCAGCAGCTTCCCAAACGGTACAGGGCTGTACGAGCAGTACTTC,CASSFPNGTGLYEQYF
TRBJ2-7,-,TRBV28,-,TGTGCCAGCACTAAAGATAATATTAAGCAGTGCTTC,CASTKDNIKQCF
TRBJ2-3,-,TRBV25-1,few,TGTGCCAGCAGTGAATCATGGGCAGATACGCAGTATTTT,CASSESWADTQYF